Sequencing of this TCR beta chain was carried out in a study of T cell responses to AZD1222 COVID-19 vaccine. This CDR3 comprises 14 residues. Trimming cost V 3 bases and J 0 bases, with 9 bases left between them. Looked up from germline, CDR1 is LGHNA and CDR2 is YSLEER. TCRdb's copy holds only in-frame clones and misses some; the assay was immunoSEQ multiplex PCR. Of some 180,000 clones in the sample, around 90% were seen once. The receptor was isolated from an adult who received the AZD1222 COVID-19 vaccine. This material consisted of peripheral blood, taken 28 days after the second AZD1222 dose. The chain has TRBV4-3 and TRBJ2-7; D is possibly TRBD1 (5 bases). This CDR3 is CASSHDQGSYEQYF. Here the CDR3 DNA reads TGCGCCAGCAGCCACGATCAGGGCTCCTACGAGCAGTACTTC.